This TCR beta chain was retrieved from a study of blood T cell repertoires in COVID-19. Across the study: Researchers got acute and convalescent COVID-19 samples from the United States, Italy and Spain. PBMCs, B-cell-depleted T cells, or T cells were the source of the cDNA or gDNA that made up the material.

The CDR3 totals 14 residues. Deletions cut 2 bases from V and 6 bases from J, with 14 bases between. CDR1 is MGHDK and CDR2 is SYGVNS in the germline V gene. Original handling: Amplifying reference gene primers gave estimates of nucleated cell counts. The table came from immunoSEQ multiplex PCR; TCRdb's copy has only in-frame clones and leaves some out. V, J and clone size are those of that table, while D and trimming were read from the DNA. The sample records hundreds of thousands of clones, 83% being singletons. Sequenced material: peripheral blood. The sequence came from a woman aged 45-60 years who had recovered from COVID-19. This chain joins TRBV25-1 and TRBJ2-7; D is possibly TRBD1 (6 bases). The CDR3 DNA sequence: TGTGCCAGCAGTGAAGATACAGGGAAAGGCGAGCAGTACTTC. This codes for CASSEDTGKGEQYF.